The clone carrying this T cell receptor beta chain occurred many times. Researchers prepared the TCRbeta library using unique molecular identifiers, the study reports. Via MiXCR, TCRdb re-called the PCR reads, giving one row per CDR3 protein. The table includes around 92,000 distinct CDR3 sequences, 10% to 15% detected once. This sample was taken from a study of T-cell reconstitution after alpha-beta-depleted transplantation in children. The germline gives CDR1 LGHDT, CDR2 YNNKEL (reference sequence). The CDR3 extends over 12 amino acids. V lost 3 bases to trimming and J lost 8 bases, with 8 bases between them.

The origin of this receptor is a human donor who donated a stem cell graft to a child with inherited bone marrow failure. The chain uses TRBV3-1 and TRBJ1-3; D may be TRBD1 (5 bases). The specimen comprised PBMCs from the stem cell graft donor, sampled from the stem cell graft. In DNA form, the CDR3 reads TGTGCCAGCAGCCAGGACATTTACACCATATATTTT. This translates into CASSQDIYTIYF.